These 11 T cell receptor beta chains originate from one sample sequenced in a study of blood T cell repertoires in COVID-19. Clones were sequenced by immunoSEQ multiplex PCR, and TCRdb holds only the in-frame ones, with some missing. The sample has about 370,000 clones; around 87% are singletons. The specimen was peripheral blood. The receptors derive from a woman in her 30s with COVID-19, enrolled during active disease.

The chain has TRBV9 and TRBJ2-7, with 9 bases fitting TRBD2. Per the germline V gene, CDR1 is SGDLS and CDR2 is YYNGEE. V dropped 2 bases and J dropped 2; count of bases not matched to a gene: 5. The CDR3 consists of 15 residues. CDR3: CASSVEAGGPYEQYF. In nucleotides, the CDR3 is TGTGCCAGCAGCGTCGAAGCGGGAGGACCCTACGAGCAGTACTTC.

J is TRBJ2-5 and V is TRBV24-1; TRBD1 aligns across 7 bases. After removal of 4 bases from V and 3 bases from J, the junction contained 7 bases not matched to a gene. The CDR3 length is 15 residues. Germline V gene data show CDR1 as KGHDR and CDR2 as SFDVKD. CDR3 residues: CATSDPGQHKETQYF. CDR3 DNA sequence: TGTGCCACCAGTGACCCGGGACAGCATAAAGAGACCCAGTACTTC.

The chain uses TRBV7-9 and TRBJ2-7; D might be TRBD1 (6 bases). Germline values: CDR1 SEHNR, CDR2 FQNEAQ (reference sequence). V lost 3 bases and J 6 bases, leaving 12 bases between the germline ends. This CDR3 is built from 13 residues. The CDR3 protein is CASSFGRGPEQYF. CDR3 sequence (DNA): TGTGCCAGCAGCTTTGGCAGGGGACCCGAGCAGTACTTC.

As to this clone: The same CDR3 arises from other DNA sequences in this sample as well. The rearrangement joins TRBV18 to TRBJ1-1; no clear D gene. The germline CDR1 and CDR2 sequences are KGHSH and LQKENI. The CDR3 runs to 13 residues. The V gene lost 6 bases and the J gene lost 1 base, with 9 bases spanning the gap. The CDR3 DNA follows: TGTGCCAGCTCCCAAACGGGGAACACTGAAGCTTTCTTT. It codes for CASSQTGNTEAFF.

The chain links TRBV15 to TRBJ2-1; 10 bases fit TRBD2. The germline V gene has CDR1 LNHNV and CDR2 YYDKDF (reference sequence). The length of the CDR3 is 18 residues. The V segment lost 0 bases and the J segment 1 base; nucleotides outside the gene matches: 6. DNA for the CDR3: TGTGCCACCAGCAGAGATCAGTCTAGCGGGAGTTCCTACAATGAGCAGTTCTTC. Its translation: CATSRDQSSGSSYNEQFF.

This chain connects TRBV6-4 to TRBJ1-1; possibly TRBD1 for D (5 bases). Germline V gene sequence: CDR1 MRHNA, CDR2 SNTAGT. V gave up 3 bases and J gave up 2 bases, with 7 bases separating them. The CDR3 totals 13 residues. The CDR3 region is CASSEQGNTEAFF. The CDR3, as DNA: TGTGCCAGCAGTGAGCAGGGAAACACTGAAGCTTTCTTT.

The chain carries TRBV11-1 and TRBJ2-5; possible D gene TRBD2, 5 bases. Germline V gene sequence: CDR1 SGHAT, CDR2 FQDESV (reference sequence). V lost 5 bases, J lost 9 bases, and 19 bases lay in between. The CDR3 loop spans 14 amino acids. The CDR3, as DNA: TGTGCCAGCAGCGCCGGACTGGGTCCTCGGGCCCAGTACTTC. The encoded protein is CASSAGLGPRAQYF.

The V and J genes are TRBV6-2 or TRBV6-3 and TRBJ1-1; TRBD1 matches at 7 bases. CDR3 length: 13 residues. The trim removed 7 bases at V and 1 base at J, leaving 3 bases unmatched. From germline, CDR1 is MNHEY and CDR2 SVGEGT. The CDR3 DNA reads TGTGCCAGCATCCCAGGGGGGAACACTGAAGCTTTCTTT. Residues: CASIPGGNTEAFF.

The chain links TRBV28 to TRBJ1-1, with TRBD1 matching 10 bases. Germline CDR1 MDHEN, CDR2 SYDVKM. V trimming: 5 bases; J trimming: 0 bases; junction bases outside the gene matches: 12. The CDR3 loop spans 18 amino acids. The CDR3: CASSPMTGGSPMNTEAFF. CDR3 DNA: TGTGCCAGCAGTCCGATGACAGGGGGCAGCCCCATGAACACTGAAGCTTTCTTT.

This clone was recorded only once. The V call is TRBV4-2, the J call TRBJ2-7; weak D call: TRBD1 (6 bases). V lost 3 bases, J lost 5 bases, and 23 bases lay in between. The CDR3 runs to 17 residues. Germline V lookup: CDR1 LGHNA, CDR2 YNFKEQ. As DNA, the CDR3 is TGTGCCAGCAGCCACGCGATAAAGGGACAAAAAGGGGACGAGCAGTACTTC. It yields the protein CASSHAIKGQKGDEQYF.

J is TRBJ2-5 and V is TRBV6-6; TRBD2 agrees at 16 bases. The junction had 7 bases not matched to a gene; V was cut back by 5 bases and J by 4 bases. The CDR3 is 17 amino acids. The V gene's germline CDR1 is MNHNY and CDR2 SVGAGI (reference sequence). The CDR3 protein is CASSPGLAGGPVETQYF. DNA of the CDR3: TGTGCCAGCAGTCCGGGACTAGCGGGAGGGCCAGTAGAGACCCAGTACTTC.